These T cell receptor beta chains were read from a single sample in a study of human T cells and chemical hapten exposure. TCRdb independently ran MiXCR on the RACE reads; one entry per CDR3 protein. The table records about 120,000 distinct CDR3 sequences, approximately 12% of them present only once. Source: whole blood, taken in connection with sensitization to the hapten diphenylcyclopropenone (DPC). These receptors came from a young woman with alopecia areata. Some clones in this sample may be carry-over from other donors' samples. CDR3s include the opening cysteine and the closing phenylalanine or tryptophan. Each record gives: clone size, D gene, V gene, J gene, CDR3 protein, CDR3 DNA. D genes are given only for firm matches. Clone size is given for some rows only: seen once, a few or many times, or a class if the clone is expanded.

clone_size: NA; d_call: TRBD2; v_call: TRBV3-1; j_call: TRBJ2-7; cdr3_aa: CASSQGWRLATPEYYEQYF; cdr3_nt: TGTGCCAGCAGCCAAGGGTGGAGACTAGCAACCCCTGAATACTACGAGCAGTACTTC
clone_size: NA; d_call: NA; v_call: TRBV7-9; j_call: TRBJ2-3; cdr3_aa: CASSLWSGIGTDTQYF; cdr3_nt: TGTGCCAGCAGCTTATGGTCCGGAATCGGCACAGATACGCAGTATTTT
clone_size: NA; d_call: NA; v_call: TRBV29-1; j_call: TRBJ2-7; cdr3_aa: CSVGEYEQYF; cdr3_nt: TGCAGCGTTGGGGAATACGAGCAGTACTTC
clone_size: few; d_call: NA; v_call: TRBV7-2; j_call: TRBJ2-2; cdr3_aa: CASSSEGLRGSGELFF; cdr3_nt: TGTGCCAGCAGCTCTGAAGGACTAAGGGGAAGCGGGGAGCTGTTTTTT
clone_size: few; d_call: TRBD2; v_call: TRBV6-2/TRBV6-3; j_call: TRBJ2-3; cdr3_aa: CASSSLAVELTDTQYF; cdr3_nt: TGTGCCAGCAGCTCCCTAGCGGTGGAACTCACAGATACGCAGTATTTT
clone_size: many; d_call: TRBD1; v_call: TRBV29-1; j_call: TRBJ2-1; cdr3_aa: CSTCQIAGTGFFNEQFF; cdr3_nt: TGCAGCACATGTCAAATCGCCGGGACAGGATTTTTCAATGAGCAGTTCTTC
clone_size: few; d_call: NA; v_call: TRBV2; j_call: TRBJ1-2; cdr3_aa: CASSEARRGGFGYTF; cdr3_nt: TGTGCCAGCAGTGAAGCACGCAGGGGCGGTTTTGGCTACACCTTC
clone_size: few; d_call: NA; v_call: TRBV5-1; j_call: TRBJ1-1; cdr3_aa: CASSLVGGANTEAFF; cdr3_nt: TGCGCCAGCAGCTTGGTGGGAGGGGCGAACACTGAAGCTTTCTTT
clone_size: many; d_call: TRBD2; v_call: TRBV12-3/TRBV12-4; j_call: TRBJ2-5; cdr3_aa: CASSPDASGQETQYF; cdr3_nt: TGTGCCAGCAGTCCAGATGCTAGCGGACAAGAGACCCAGTACTTC
clone_size: few; d_call: TRBD1; v_call: TRBV7-8; j_call: TRBJ1-1; cdr3_aa: CAGSPLPKGAPNTEAFF; cdr3_nt: TGTGCCGGCAGCCCATTACCCAAGGGGGCTCCGAACACTGAAGCTTTCTTT
clone_size: once; d_call: NA; v_call: TRBV4-2; j_call: TRBJ1-6; cdr3_aa: CASSQRRNWGSPLHF; cdr3_nt: TGTGCCAGCAGCCAACGGCGTAATTGGGGCTCACCCCTCCACTTT
clone_size: NA; d_call: NA; v_call: TRBV7-9; j_call: TRBJ2-1; cdr3_aa: CASSVSGTLYNEQFF; cdr3_nt: TGTGCCAGCAGCGTCTCAGGCACCCTCTACAATGAGCAGTTCTTC
clone_size: once; d_call: NA; v_call: TRBV28; j_call: TRBJ1-5; cdr3_aa: CASSLDSGYSNQPQHF; cdr3_nt: TGTGCCAGCAGTCTTGACAGCGGCTATAGCAATCAGCCCCAGCATTTT
clone_size: NA; d_call: NA; v_call: TRBV5-6; j_call: TRBJ1-6; cdr3_aa: CASSLYTGGFNSPLHF; cdr3_nt: TGTGCCAGCAGCTTGTATACGGGAGGTTTCAATTCACCCCTCCACTTT
clone_size: few; d_call: NA; v_call: TRBV6-4; j_call: TRBJ1-4; cdr3_aa: CAFGEREKLFF; cdr3_nt: TGTGCCTTTGGGGAACGGGAAAAACTGTTTTTT
clone_size: few; d_call: TRBD2; v_call: TRBV28; j_call: TRBJ2-5; cdr3_aa: CASRGGLAGPSGRETQYF; cdr3_nt: TGTGCCAGCAGGGGGGGACTAGCGGGACCGTCCGGTAGAGAGACCCAGTACTTC
clone_size: few; d_call: NA; v_call: TRBV12-3/TRBV12-4; j_call: TRBJ2-5; cdr3_aa: CASSFLGPGSSRPYQETQYF; cdr3_nt: TGTGCCAGCAGTTTTCTCGGGCCAGGGTCCTCCCGGCCTTATCAAGAGACCCAGTACTTC
clone_size: many; d_call: NA; v_call: TRBV18; j_call: TRBJ1-5; cdr3_aa: CASSPGGYSNQPQHF; cdr3_nt: TGTGCCAGCTCACCGGGAGGGTATAGCAATCAGCCCCAGCATTTT
clone_size: NA; d_call: NA; v_call: TRBV6-1; j_call: TRBJ2-2; cdr3_aa: CANSRDLNTGELFF; cdr3_nt: TGTGCCAACAGTCGGGATCTGAACACCGGGGAGCTGTTTTTT
clone_size: NA; d_call: TRBD1; v_call: TRBV7-9; j_call: TRBJ1-3; cdr3_aa: CASSLDRARSGNTIYF; cdr3_nt: TGTGCCAGCAGCTTGGACAGGGCGCGCTCTGGAAACACCATATATTTT
clone_size: few; d_call: NA; v_call: TRBV5-1; j_call: TRBJ2-1; cdr3_aa: CASNGGSYNEQFF; cdr3_nt: TGCGCCAGCAATGGGGGCTCCTACAATGAGCAGTTCTTC
clone_size: few; d_call: TRBD1; v_call: TRBV4-3; j_call: TRBJ2-2; cdr3_aa: CASSQSGTDNTGELFF; cdr3_nt: TGCGCCAGCAGCCAATCCGGGACAGATAACACCGGGGAGCTGTTTTTT
clone_size: few; d_call: NA; v_call: TRBV5-3; j_call: TRBJ2-7; cdr3_aa: CATLAPAYEQYF; cdr3_nt: TGTGCCACCCTAGCTCCGGCCTACGAGCAGTACTTC
clone_size: NA; d_call: TRBD1; v_call: TRBV6-6; j_call: TRBJ2-1; cdr3_aa: CASSYLKTGALHNEQFF; cdr3_nt: TGTGCCAGCAGTTACCTAAAGACAGGGGCACTCCACAATGAGCAGTTCTTC
clone_size: NA; d_call: NA; v_call: TRBV7-9; j_call: TRBJ1-3; cdr3_aa: CASRISLGHGNTIYF; cdr3_nt: TGTGCCAGCAGAATCTCTCTAGGCCACGGAAACACCATATATTTT
clone_size: once; d_call: NA; v_call: TRBV12-3/TRBV12-4; j_call: TRBJ2-5; cdr3_aa: CASSLGDSQETQYF; cdr3_nt: TGTGCCAGCAGTTTAGGAGACAGCCAAGAGACCCAGTACTTC
clone_size: few; d_call: NA; v_call: TRBV7-9; j_call: TRBJ1-3; cdr3_aa: CASSRLTTGFARDTIYF; cdr3_nt: TGTGCCAGCAGCCGATTGACGACAGGCTTTGCGCGGGACACCATATATTTT
clone_size: few; d_call: NA; v_call: TRBV29-1; j_call: TRBJ2-2; cdr3_aa: CSVGFRANTGELFF; cdr3_nt: TGCAGCGTTGGGTTCAGGGCGAACACCGGGGAGCTGTTTTTT
clone_size: NA; d_call: TRBD2; v_call: TRBV27; j_call: TRBJ2-7; cdr3_aa: CASRAFSGGDEQYF; cdr3_nt: TGTGCCAGCAGGGCCTTTAGCGGGGGTGACGAGCAGTACTTC
clone_size: NA; d_call: NA; v_call: TRBV6-6; j_call: TRBJ2-7; cdr3_aa: CASSPGRNSPFYEQYF; cdr3_nt: TGTGCCAGCAGTCCCGGACGGAATTCCCCCTTTTACGAGCAGTACTTC
clone_size: many; d_call: NA; v_call: TRBV7-2; j_call: TRBJ1-2; cdr3_aa: CASSLPLRGHYGYTF; cdr3_nt: TGTGCCAGCAGCTTACCCCTCCGAGGTCACTATGGCTACACCTTC
clone_size: few; d_call: NA; v_call: TRBV6-2/TRBV6-3; j_call: TRBJ2-2; cdr3_aa: CASSYQSNGELFF; cdr3_nt: TGTGCCAGCAGTTACCAGTCCAACGGGGAGCTGTTTTTT
clone_size: NA; d_call: TRBD1; v_call: TRBV5-1; j_call: TRBJ1-1; cdr3_aa: CASRQGTNTEAFF; cdr3_nt: TGCGCCAGTAGACAGGGGACAAACACTGAAGCTTTCTTT
clone_size: many; d_call: TRBD2; v_call: TRBV7-9; j_call: TRBJ2-5; cdr3_aa: CASSSPLADQETQYF; cdr3_nt: TGTGCCAGCAGCTCACCACTAGCGGACCAAGAGACCCAGTACTTC
clone_size: many; d_call: TRBD1; v_call: TRBV27; j_call: TRBJ1-4; cdr3_aa: CASSFNRGRKEKLFF; cdr3_nt: TGTGCCAGCAGTTTCAACAGGGGGCGAAAGGAAAAACTGTTTTTT